This is a list of T cell receptor beta chains from one sample in a study of T cell responses to AZD1222 COVID-19 vaccine. TCRdb keeps only in-frame clones here, not all; method: immunoSEQ multiplex PCR. The sample lists about 86,000 clones, roughly 90% occurring once. The sample in question was peripheral blood, obtained on day 0 of AZD1222 vaccination. All receptors derive from an adult in good health. Both conserved end residues are part of each CDR3. D genes are given only for firm matches. A clone size is listed for some rows: how often the clone was seen (once, few, many), or a class if it is expanded.

TRBV5-6	.	.	TRBJ2-2	TGTGCCAGCAGCTCGTTAGCCACCGGGGAGCTGTTTTTT	CASSSLATGELFF
TRBV6-5	once	TRBD1	TRBJ1-5	TGTGCCAGCAGGCAACGACAGGGGAGCAATCAGCCCCAGCATTTT	CASRQRQGSNQPQHF
TRBV6-5	.	.	TRBJ1-4	TGTGCCAGCAGACGGACCCGGGGGGAAAGGGAAAAACTGTTTTTT	CASRRTRGEREKLFF
TRBV5-5	.	.	TRBJ1-2	TGTGCCAGCATGCTTAGGGTGGGCTATGGCTACACCTTC	CASMLRVGYGYTF
TRBV5-1	.	.	TRBJ2-3	TGCGCCAGCAGCTTGGGGGGGCCGGGCTCGTCAGCAGATACGCAGTATTTT	CASSLGGPGSSADTQYF
TRBV4-1	once	.	TRBJ2-1	TGCGCCAGCAGCCAAGATGGGGAGCGTGGCCGCGAGTTCTTC	CASSQDGERGREFF
TRBV6-1	.	.	TRBJ2-2	TGTGCCAGCAGTGAATTCCTCTGGGAGGCCGGGGAGCTGTTTTTT	CASSEFLWEAGELFF
TRBV6-5	.	.	TRBJ1-4	TGTGCCAGCAGCCTGAAGGGGTTCGCTAATGAAAAACTGTTTTTT	CASSLKGFANEKLFF
TRBV6-5	.	TRBD1	TRBJ1-2	TGTGCCAGCAGTTACGCTCGGGGGACAGGGATCGGTGGCTACACCTTC	CASSYARGTGIGGYTF
TRBV5-1	.	TRBD2	TRBJ2-1	TGCGCCAGCAGCTTTGGGGGGCCTCTTAGCGGGAACTACAATGAGCAGTTCTTC	CASSFGGPLSGNYNEQFF
TRBV18	.	.	TRBJ1-1	TGTGCCAGCTCACCTCCGGGACGGAACATGAACACTGAAGCTTTCTTT	CASSPPGRNMNTEAFF
TRBV7-2	.	TRBD2	TRBJ2-2	TGTGCCAGCAGCTTAGAGGCGCGGGAGCGGGCCGGGGAGCTGTTTTTT	CASSLEARERAGELFF
TRBV5-5	.	TRBD1	TRBJ2-1	TGTGCCAGCAGCTTCCAGGGACAGGGCTTCAATGAGCAGTTCTTC	CASSFQGQGFNEQFF
TRBV7-2	.	.	TRBJ2-1	TGTGCCAGCAGCTTAGGAGGCGAGCAGTTCTTC	CASSLGGEQFF
TRBV6-5	.	.	TRBJ2-2	TGTGCCAGCAAGATGACAGGGAACACCGGGGAGCTGTTTTTT	CASKMTGNTGELFF
TRBV3-1/TRBV3-2	.	TRBD2	TRBJ2-3	TGTGCCAGCAGCCTTAGCGGGGTCAAGCCAGATACGCAGTATTTT	CASSLSGVKPDTQYF
TRBV27	.	.	TRBJ1-1	TGTGCCAGCAGGTTTTGGACAGAGAACACTGAAGCTTTCTTT	CASRFWTENTEAFF
TRBV6-1	.	.	TRBJ2-7	TGTGCCAGCAGTGAGAGGGCGGTCAGCTCCTACGAGCAGTACTTC	CASSERAVSSYEQYF
TRBV7-6	.	.	TRBJ1-3	TGTGCCAGCAGCTTAATATCGAGCTCTGGAAACACCATATATTTT	CASSLISSSGNTIYF